Below, one T cell receptor beta chain is given with its context. Its antigen remains unknown. The data derive from a study of OX40 agonist ivuxolimab in advanced cancers. Overall study context: Patients were treated with ivuxolimab, an agonistic anti-OX40 (CD134) antibody. Patients treated during dose escalation were battling hepatocellular carcinoma, melanoma, renal cell or head and neck cancer. Study-level points and caveats: Clonal expansion from baseline to week 6 occurred in both CD4+ and CD8+ T cells.

The germline V gene has CDR1 SQVTM and CDR2 ANQGSEA. The V gene lost 7 bases and the J gene lost 3 bases, with 13 bases spanning the gap. This CDR3 is built from 12 residues. TCRdb keeps only in-frame clones here, not all; method: immunoSEQ multiplex PCR. This table has about 44,000 clones, around 80% appearing once. The material sequenced was CD4+ or CD8+ T cells sorted from blood, taken in a trial of the OX40 agonist ivuxolimab. The TCR was taken from an adult with an advanced solid tumor such as melanoma, head and neck, liver or kidney cancer. This chain uses TRBV29-1 with TRBJ2-7; D is uncertain. CDR3 in DNA: TGCAGCGCCTTTAGCTCGTACTACGAGCAGTACTTC. Protein sequence: CSAFSSYYEQYF.